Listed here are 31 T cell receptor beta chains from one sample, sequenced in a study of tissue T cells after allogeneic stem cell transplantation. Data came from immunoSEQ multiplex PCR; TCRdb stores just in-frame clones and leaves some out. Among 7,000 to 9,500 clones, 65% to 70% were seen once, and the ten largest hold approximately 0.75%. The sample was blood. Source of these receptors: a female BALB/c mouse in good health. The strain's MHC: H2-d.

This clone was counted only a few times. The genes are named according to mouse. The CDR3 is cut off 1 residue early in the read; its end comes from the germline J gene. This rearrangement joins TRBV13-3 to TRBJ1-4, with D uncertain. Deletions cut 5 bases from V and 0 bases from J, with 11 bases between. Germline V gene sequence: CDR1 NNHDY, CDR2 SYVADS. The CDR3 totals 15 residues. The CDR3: CASSPTDISNERLFF. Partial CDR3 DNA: TGTGCCAGCAGCCCCACAGATATTTCCAACGAAAGATTATTT.

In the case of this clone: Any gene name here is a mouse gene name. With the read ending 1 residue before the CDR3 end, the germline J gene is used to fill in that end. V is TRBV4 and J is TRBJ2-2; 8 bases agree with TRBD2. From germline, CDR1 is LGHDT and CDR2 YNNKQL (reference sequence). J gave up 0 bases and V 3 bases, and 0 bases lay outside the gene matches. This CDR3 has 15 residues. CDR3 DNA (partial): TGTGCCAGCAGCTACTGGGGGGCAAACACCGGGCAGCTCTAC. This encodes CASSYWGANTGQLY. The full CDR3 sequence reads CASSYWGANTGQLYF.

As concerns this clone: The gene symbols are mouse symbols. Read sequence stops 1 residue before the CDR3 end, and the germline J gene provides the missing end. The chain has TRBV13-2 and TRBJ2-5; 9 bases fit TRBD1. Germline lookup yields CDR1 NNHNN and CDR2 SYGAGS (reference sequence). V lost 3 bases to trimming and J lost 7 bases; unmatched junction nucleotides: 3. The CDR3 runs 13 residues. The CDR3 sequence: CASGGDRVNTQYF. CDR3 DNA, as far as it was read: TGTGCCAGCGGTGGGGACAGGGTAAACACCCAGTAC.

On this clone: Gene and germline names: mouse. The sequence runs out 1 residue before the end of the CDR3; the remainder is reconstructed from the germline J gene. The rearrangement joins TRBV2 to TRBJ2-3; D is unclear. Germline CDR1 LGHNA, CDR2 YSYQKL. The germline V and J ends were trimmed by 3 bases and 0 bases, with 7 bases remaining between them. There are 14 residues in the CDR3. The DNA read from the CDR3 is TGTGCCAGCAGCCAGACAACTAGTGCAGAAACGCTGTAT. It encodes CASSQTTSAETLY. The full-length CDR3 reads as CASSQTTSAETLYF.

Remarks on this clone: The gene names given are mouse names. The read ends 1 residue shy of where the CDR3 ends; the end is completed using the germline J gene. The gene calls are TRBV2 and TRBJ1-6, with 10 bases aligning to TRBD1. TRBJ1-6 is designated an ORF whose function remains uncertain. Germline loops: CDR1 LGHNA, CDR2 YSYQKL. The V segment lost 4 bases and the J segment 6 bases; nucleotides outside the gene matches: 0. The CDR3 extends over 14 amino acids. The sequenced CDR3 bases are TGTGCCAGCAGCCGACAGGGGGCTAATTCGCCCCTCTAC. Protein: CASSRQGANSPLY. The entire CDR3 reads CASSRQGANSPLYF.

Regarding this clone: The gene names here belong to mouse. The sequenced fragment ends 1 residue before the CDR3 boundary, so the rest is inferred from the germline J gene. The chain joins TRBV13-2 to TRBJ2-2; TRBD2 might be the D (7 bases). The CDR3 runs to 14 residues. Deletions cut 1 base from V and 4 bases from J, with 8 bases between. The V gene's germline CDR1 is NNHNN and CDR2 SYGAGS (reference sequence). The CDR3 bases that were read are TGTGCCAGCGGTGATAGGGGGGCCACCGGGCAGCTCTAC. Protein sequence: CASGDRGATGQLY. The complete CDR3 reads CASGDRGATGQLYF.

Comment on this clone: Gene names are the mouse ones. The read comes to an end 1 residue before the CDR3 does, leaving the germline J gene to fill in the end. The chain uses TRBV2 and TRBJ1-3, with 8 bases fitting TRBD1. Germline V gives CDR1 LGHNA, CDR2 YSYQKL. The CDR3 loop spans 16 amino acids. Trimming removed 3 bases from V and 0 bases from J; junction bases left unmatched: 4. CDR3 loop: CASSHNRGDSGNTLYF. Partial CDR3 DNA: TGTGCCAGCAGCCACAACAGGGGGGATTCTGGAAATACGCTCTAT. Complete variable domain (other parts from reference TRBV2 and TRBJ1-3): DPKIIQKPKYLVAVTGSEKILICEQYLGHNAMYWYRQSAKKPLEFMFSYSYQKLMDNQTASSRFQPQSSKKNHLDLQITALKPDDSATYFCASSHNRGDSGNTLYFGEGSRLIVV.

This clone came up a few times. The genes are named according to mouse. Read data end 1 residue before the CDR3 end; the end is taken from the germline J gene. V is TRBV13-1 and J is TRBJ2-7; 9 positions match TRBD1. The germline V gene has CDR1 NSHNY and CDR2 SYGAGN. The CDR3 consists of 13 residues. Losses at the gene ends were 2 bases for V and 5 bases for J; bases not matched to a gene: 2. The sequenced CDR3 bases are TGTGCCAGCAGTGACCGGGACAGGGATGAACAGTAC. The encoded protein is CASSDRDRDEQY. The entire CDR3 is CASSDRDRDEQYF.

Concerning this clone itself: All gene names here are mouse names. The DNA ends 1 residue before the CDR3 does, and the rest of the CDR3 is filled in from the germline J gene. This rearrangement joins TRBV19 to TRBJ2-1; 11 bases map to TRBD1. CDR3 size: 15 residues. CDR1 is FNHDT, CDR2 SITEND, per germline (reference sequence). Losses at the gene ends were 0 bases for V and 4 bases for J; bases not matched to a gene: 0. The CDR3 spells CASSIGDRGYAEQFF. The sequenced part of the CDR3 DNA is TGTGCCAGCAGTATAGGGGACAGGGGGTATGCTGAGCAGTTC.

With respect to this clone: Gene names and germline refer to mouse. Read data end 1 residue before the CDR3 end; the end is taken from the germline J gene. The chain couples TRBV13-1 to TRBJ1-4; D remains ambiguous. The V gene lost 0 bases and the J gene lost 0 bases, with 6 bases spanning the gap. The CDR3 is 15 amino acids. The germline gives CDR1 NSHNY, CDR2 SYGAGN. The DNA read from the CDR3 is TGTGCCAGCAGTGATGCTCCAATTTCCAACGAAAGATTATTT. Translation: CASSDAPISNERLF. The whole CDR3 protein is CASSDAPISNERLFF. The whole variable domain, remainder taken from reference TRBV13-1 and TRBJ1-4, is EAAVTQSPRNKVTVTGGNVTLSCRQTNSHNYMYWYRQDTGHGLRLIHYSYGAGNLRIGDVPDGYKATRTTQEDFFLLLELASPSQTSLYFCASSDAPISNERLFFGHGTKLSVL.

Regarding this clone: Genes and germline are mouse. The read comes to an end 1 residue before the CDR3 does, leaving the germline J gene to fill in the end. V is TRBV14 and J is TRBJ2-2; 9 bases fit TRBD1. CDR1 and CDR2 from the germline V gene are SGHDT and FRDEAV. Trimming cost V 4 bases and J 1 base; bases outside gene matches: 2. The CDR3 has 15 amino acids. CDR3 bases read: TGTGCCAGCAGTCAGGGACAGGGAAACACCGGGCAGCTCTAC. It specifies CASSQGQGNTGQLY. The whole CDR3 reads CASSQGQGNTGQLYF.

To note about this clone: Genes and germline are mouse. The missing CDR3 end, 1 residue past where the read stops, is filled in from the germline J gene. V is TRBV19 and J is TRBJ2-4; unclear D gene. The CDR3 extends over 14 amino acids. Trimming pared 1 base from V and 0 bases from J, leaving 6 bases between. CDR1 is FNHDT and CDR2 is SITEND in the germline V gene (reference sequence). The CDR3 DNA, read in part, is TGTGCCAGCAGTATAAGCACCAGTCAAAACACCTTGTAC. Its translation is CASSISTSQNTLY. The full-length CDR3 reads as CASSISTSQNTLYF.

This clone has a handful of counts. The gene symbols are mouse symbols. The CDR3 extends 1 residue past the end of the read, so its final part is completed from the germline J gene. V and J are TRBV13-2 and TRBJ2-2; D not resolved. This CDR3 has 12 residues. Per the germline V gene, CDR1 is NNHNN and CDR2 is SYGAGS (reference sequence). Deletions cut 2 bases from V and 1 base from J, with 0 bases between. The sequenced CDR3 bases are TGTGCCAGCGGTGAAAACACCGGGCAGCTCTAC. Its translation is CASGENTGQLY. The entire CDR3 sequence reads CASGENTGQLYF.

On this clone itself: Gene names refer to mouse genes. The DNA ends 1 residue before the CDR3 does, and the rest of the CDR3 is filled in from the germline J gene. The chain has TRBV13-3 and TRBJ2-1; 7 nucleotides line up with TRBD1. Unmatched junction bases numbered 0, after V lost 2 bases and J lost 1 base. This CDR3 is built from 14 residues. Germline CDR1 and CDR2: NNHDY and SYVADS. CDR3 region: CASSDRGNYAEQFF. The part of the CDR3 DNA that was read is TGTGCCAGCAGTGACAGGGGGAACTATGCTGAGCAGTTC.

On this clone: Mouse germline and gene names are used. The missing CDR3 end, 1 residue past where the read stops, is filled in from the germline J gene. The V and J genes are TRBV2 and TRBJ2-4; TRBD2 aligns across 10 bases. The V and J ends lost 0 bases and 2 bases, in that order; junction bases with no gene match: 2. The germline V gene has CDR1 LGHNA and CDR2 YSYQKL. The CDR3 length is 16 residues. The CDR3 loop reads CASSQDWGGLQNTLYF. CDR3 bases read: TGTGCCAGCAGCCAAGACTGGGGGGGCCTTCAAAACACCTTGTAC. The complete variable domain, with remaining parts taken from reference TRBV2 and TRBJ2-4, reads DPKIIQKPKYLVAVTGSEKILICEQYLGHNAMYWYRQSAKKPLEFMFSYSYQKLMDNQTASSRFQPQSSKKNHLDLQITALKPDDSATYFCASSQDWGGLQNTLYFGAGTRLSVL.

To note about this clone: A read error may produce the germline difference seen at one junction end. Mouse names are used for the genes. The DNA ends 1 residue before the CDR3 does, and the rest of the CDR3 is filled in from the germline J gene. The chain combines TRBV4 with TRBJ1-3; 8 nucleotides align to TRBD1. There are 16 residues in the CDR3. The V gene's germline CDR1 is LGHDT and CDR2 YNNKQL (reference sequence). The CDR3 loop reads CANSQQGGGSGNTLYF. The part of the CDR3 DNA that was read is TGTGCCAACAGCCAACAGGGGGGGGGTTCTGGAAATACGCTCTAT.

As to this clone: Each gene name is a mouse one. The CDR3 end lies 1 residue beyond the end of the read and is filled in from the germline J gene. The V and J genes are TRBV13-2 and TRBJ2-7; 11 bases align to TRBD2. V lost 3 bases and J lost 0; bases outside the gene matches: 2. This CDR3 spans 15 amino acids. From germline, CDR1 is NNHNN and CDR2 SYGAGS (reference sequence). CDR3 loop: CASGGGTGGSYEQYF. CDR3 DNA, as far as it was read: TGTGCCAGCGGTGGAGGGACTGGGGGCTCCTATGAACAGTAC.

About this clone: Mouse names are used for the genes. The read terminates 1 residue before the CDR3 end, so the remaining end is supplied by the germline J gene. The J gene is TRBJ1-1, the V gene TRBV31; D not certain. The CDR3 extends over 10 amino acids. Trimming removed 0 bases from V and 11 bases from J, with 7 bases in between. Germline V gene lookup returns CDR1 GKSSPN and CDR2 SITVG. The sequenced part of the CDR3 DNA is TGTGCCTGGAGTCTAAGCTCCGTCTTC. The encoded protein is CAWSLSSVF. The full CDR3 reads CAWSLSSVFF. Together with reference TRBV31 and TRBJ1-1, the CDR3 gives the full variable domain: AQTIHQWPVAEIKAVGSPLSLGCTIKGKSSPNLYWYWQATGGTLQQLFYSITVGQVESVVQLNLSASRPKDDQFILSTEKLLLSHSGFYLCAWSLSSVFFGKGTRLTVV.

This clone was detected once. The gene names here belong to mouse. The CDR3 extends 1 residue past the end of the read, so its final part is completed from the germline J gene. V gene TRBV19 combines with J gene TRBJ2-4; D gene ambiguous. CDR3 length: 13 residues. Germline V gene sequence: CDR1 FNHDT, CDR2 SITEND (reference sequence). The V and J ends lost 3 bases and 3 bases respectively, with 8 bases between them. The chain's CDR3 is CASSTPGQNTLYF. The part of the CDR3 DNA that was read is TGTGCCAGCAGTACCCCGGGGCAAAACACCTTGTAC.

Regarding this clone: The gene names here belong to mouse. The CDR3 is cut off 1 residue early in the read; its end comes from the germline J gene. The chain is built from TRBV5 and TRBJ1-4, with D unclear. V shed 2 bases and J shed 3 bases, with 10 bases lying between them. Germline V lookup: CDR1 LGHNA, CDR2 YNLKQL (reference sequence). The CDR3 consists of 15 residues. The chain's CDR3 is CASSQSGRPNERLFF. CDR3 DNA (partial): TGTGCCAGCAGCCAATCCGGGAGGCCCAACGAAAGATTATTT.

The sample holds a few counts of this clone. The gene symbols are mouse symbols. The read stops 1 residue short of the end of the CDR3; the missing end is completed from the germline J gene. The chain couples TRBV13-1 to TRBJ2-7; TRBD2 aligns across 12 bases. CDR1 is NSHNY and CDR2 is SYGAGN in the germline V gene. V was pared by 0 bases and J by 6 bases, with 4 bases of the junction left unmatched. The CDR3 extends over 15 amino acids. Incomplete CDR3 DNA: TGTGCCAGCAGTGATGGGACTGGGGGGGTTTCTGAACAGTAC. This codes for CASSDGTGGVSEQY. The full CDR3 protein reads CASSDGTGGVSEQYF.

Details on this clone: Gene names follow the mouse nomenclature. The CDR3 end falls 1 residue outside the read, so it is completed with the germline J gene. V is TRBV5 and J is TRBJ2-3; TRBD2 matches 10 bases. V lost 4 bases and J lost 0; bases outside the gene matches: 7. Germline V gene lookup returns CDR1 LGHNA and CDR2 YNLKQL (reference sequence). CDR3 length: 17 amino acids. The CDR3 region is CASSPRTGGSSAETLYF. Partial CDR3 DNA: TGTGCCAGCAGCCCCCGGACTGGGGGATCTAGTGCAGAAACGCTGTAT.

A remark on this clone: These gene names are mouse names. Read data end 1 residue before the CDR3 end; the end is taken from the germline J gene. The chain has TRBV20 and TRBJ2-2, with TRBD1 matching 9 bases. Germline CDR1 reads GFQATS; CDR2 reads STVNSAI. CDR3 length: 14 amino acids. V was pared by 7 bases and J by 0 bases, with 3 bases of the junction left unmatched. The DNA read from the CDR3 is TGTGGTGTTCGACAGGGGGCAAACACCGGGCAGCTCTAC. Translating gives CGVRQGANTGQLY. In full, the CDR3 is CGVRQGANTGQLYF.

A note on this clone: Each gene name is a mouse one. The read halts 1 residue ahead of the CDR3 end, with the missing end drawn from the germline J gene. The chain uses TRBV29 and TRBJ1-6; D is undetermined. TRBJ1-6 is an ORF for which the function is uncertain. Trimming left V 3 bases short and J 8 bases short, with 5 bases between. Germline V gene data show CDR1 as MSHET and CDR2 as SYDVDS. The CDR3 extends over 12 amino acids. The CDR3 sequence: CASSFNDSPLYF. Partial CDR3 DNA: TGTGCTAGCAGTTTCAACGATTCGCCCCTCTAC.

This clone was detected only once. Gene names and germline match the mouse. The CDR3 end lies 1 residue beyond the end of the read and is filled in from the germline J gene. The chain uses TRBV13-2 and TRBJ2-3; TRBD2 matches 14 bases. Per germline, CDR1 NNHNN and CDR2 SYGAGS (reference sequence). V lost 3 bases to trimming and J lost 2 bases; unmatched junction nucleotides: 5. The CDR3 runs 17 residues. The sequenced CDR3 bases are TGTGCCAGCGGTGGACCGGGACTGGGGGGGCTTGCAGAAACGCTGTAT. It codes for CASGGPGLGGLAETLY. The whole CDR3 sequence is CASGGPGLGGLAETLYF.

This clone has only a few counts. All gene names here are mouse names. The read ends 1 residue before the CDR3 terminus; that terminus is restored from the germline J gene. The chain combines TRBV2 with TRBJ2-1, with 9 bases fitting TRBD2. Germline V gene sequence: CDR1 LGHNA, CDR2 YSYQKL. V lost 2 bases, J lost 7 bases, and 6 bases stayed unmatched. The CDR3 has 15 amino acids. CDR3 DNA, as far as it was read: TGTGCCAGCAGCCAAATGGGGGGGCGCCGAGCTGAGCAGTTC. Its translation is CASSQMGGRRAEQF. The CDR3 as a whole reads CASSQMGGRRAEQFF.

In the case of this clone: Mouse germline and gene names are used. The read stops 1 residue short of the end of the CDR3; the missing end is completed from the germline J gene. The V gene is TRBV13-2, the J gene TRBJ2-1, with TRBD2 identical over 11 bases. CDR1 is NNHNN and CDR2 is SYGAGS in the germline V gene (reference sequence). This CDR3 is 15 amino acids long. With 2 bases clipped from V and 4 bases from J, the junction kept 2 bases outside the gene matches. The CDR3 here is CASGEGDWGYAEQFF. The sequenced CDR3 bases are TGTGCCAGCGGTGAGGGGGACTGGGGGTATGCTGAGCAGTTC.

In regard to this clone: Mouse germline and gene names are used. CDR3 sequence reads: CGARDPDRANQAPLF. The sequenced CDR3 bases are TGTGGTGCTAGGGATCCGGACAGGGCCAACCAGGCTCCGCTT. The chain couples TRBV20 to TRBJ1-5, with 8 bases matching TRBD1. The CDR3 is cut off 1 residue early in the read; its end comes from the germline J gene. The junction had 4 bases not matched to a gene; V was cut back by 0 bases and J by 3 bases. Germline-derived CDR1 and CDR2 are GFQATS and STVNSAI. The CDR3 extends over 15 amino acids.

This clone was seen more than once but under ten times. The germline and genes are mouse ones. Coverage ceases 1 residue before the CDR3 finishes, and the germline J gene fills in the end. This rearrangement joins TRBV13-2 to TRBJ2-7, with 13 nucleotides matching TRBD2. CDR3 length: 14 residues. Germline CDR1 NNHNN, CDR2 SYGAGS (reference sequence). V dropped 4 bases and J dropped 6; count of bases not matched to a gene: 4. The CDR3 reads CASGSGLGGIEQYF. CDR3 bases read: TGTGCCAGCGGTTCGGGACTGGGGGGGATTGAACAGTAC.

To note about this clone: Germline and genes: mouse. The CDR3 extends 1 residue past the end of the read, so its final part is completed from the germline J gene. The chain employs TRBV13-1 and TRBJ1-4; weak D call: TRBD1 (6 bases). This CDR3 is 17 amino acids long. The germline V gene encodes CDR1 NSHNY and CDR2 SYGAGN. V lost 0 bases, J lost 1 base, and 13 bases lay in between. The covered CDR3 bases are TGTGCCAGCAGTGATGGGCCAGGGGTTCCTTCCAACGAAAGATTATTT. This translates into CASSDGPGVPSNERLF. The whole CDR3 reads CASSDGPGVPSNERLFF.

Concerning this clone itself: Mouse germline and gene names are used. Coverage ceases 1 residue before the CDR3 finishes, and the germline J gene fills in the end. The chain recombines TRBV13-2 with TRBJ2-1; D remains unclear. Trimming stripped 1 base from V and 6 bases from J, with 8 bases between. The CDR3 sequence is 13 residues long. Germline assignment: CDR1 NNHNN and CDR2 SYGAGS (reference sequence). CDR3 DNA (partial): TGTGCCAGCGGTGATTACATAATTGCTGAGCAGTTC. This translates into CASGDYIIAEQF. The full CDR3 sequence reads CASGDYIIAEQFF.